This T cell receptor beta chain was observed in a study of blood T cell repertoires in COVID-19 (dated by TCRdb to 2018 to 2021). With regard to the full study: The collaborator samples originated in the United States, Italy and Spain and spanned the acute and convalescent phases of COVID-19. Sample metadata almost always included a de-identified subject ID, COVID-19 status, age in years and sex. Where available, HLA class I and class II types were obtained from metadata supplied by the sample provider rather than from assay-based typing. The dataset comprised deeply sampled blood TCRbeta repertoires from subjects exposed to, actively infected with, or recovered from COVID-19. The samples were drawn from two sources: the first 160 participants of the ongoing ImmuneRACE study, and 1,254 subjects contributed by 6 global collaborators. The material from the prospective study consisted of cDNA or gDNA derived from T cells, B-cell-depleted T cells, or PBMCs. The repertoires were made available in a free public database intended to serve as a resource for research on the immune response to SARS-CoV-2. The study at large found these results: The quantity of clinical and demographic metadata differed by source and by participant and was supplied without curation.

With regard to this clone: Its antigen is unknown. Per-nucleotide qualities are absent, and no much larger clonotype sits a single base away.

Participants in the prospective study were aged roughly 18 to 95 years, lived in over 20 United States geographic areas, and enrolled through a virtual design. To assign participants to cohorts, the prospective study relied on clinical history that participants themselves reported in a screening survey and a study questionnaire. For ImmuneRACE Cohort 3, a participant was defined as recovered based on two consecutive negative NP/OP PCR tests, clearance by a healthcare professional, or resolution of symptoms. In the prospective study, mobile phlebotomists collected whole blood, serum and a nasopharyngeal or oropharyngeal swab from each participant. Additional blood draws and questionnaires over an approximately two-month period could optionally be provided by prospective study participants. Blood samples from the prospective study were shipped frozen or at room temperature prior to DNA extraction.

TCRbeta CDR3 regions were amplified from genomic DNA by means of the immunoSEQ Assay, a bias-controlled multiplex PCR. In the paper's pipeline: Nucleated cell counts per sample were estimated from amplification of reference gene primers within the assay. To quantify the absolute abundance of each unique TCRbeta CDR3 rearrangement, sequence reads were collapsed and filtered. For each sample, productive Simpson clonality was calculated by taking the square root of Simpson's diversity index across productive rearrangements. TCRdb's version of the immuneACCESS table is confined to in-frame rearrangements and falls short of the full clone set. An unresolved V gene accounts for under half of the shortfall where checked; the remainder is of unknown origin. V, J and clone size are taken as reported in that table, and D and trimming were inferred from the DNA itself. In all, the sample holds a few hundred thousand clones, and 85% of those were seen once. 18% of the sample lies in the top ten.

The sequenced sample consisted of PBMCs or T cells enriched from blood (not recorded which). The sequence was collected from a man in his forties who had recovered from COVID-19.

The CDR3 loop reads CSAVTGVGEKLFF. The DNA sequence follows: TGCAGCGCCGTTACAGGGGTTGGGGAAAAACTGTTTTTT. The rearrangement combines TRBV29-1 with TRBJ1-4; 7 nucleotides in the junction match TRBD1. Ends trimmed: V by 7 bases, J by 8 bases; bases unmatched to a gene: 10. The CDR3 contains 13 residues, cysteine and phenylalanine counted. Only the CDR3 region is kept as DNA, spanning 39 bases read in frame from base 1. From a lookup of the germline V gene, CDR1 and CDR2 are SQVTM and ANQGSEA.